The clone carrying this T cell receptor (beta chain) was counted only a few times. Antigen: not known. This entry comes from a study of naive and memory T cell subsets. Study-wide results and caveats: Naive and memory subsets had different power law exponents for TCR abundance. Especially in CD8 cells, naive repertoires contained a few larger clonotypes, possibly CD45RA-re-expressing memory cells.

The CDR3 has 12 amino acids. Germline V gene lookup returns CDR1 KGHDR and CDR2 SFDVKD. V was shortened by 9 bases and J by 2 bases, with 6 bases between the two germline ends. Both TRBC1 and TRBC2 were covered by a beta constant-region primer of two equimolar oligonucleotides. The ligated cDNA underwent four PCR rounds using SP2 and nested alpha and beta constant-region primers. From the UMI-ligation and nested PCR reads, TCRdb called clonotypes with MiXCR, one entry per CDR3 protein. The data hold about 90,000 distinct CDR3 sequences, with about 11% observed a single time. Material: naive CD4+ T cells from blood. This TCR was sampled from a human donor in good health. The chain uses TRBV24-1 and TRBJ2-2; D is unclear. Here the CDR3 DNA reads TGTGCCACCGCGGCCAACACCGGGGAGCTGTTTTTT. It yields the protein CATAANTGELFF.